This T cell receptor (beta chain) was found in a study of T cell repertoires in cytomegalovirus infection. Background on the study: Newly reported HLA-C-restricted and thoroughly characterized HLA-B-restricted CMV epitopes were employed. Indicated by public TCR beta signatures were CMV infection and matching HLA type. Study outcomes and limitations: The study identified carriers of CMV plus the relevant HLA from cumulative public TCR beta family frequency. There were HLA-C-restricted CMV-specific TCR beta clonotypes dominating the ex vivo response.

Each CDR3 protein gets one entry after TCRdb re-called the reads with MiXCR. There are roughly 500,000 distinct CDR3 sequences in the sample; 30% to 40% occur only once, and roughly 15% lies in the top ten. This clonotype was counted at least ten times. The antigen remains unidentified. The CDR3 loop spans 14 amino acids. Trimming removed 6 bases from V and 8 bases from J, with 19 bases in between. The germline V gene encodes CDR1 LNHDA and CDR2 SQIVND (reference sequence). Specimen: cultured PBMCs, collected from culture after CMV antigen stimulation. This sequence originates from a human donor in good health (CMV status not recorded). Some clones in this sample may be carry-over from other donors' samples. The genes are TRBV19 and TRBJ1-1; D is possibly TRBD1 (6 bases). In DNA, the CDR3 is TGTGCCAGTAGGGACCCGGGGGGGCGATCCGAAGCTTTCTTT. It codes for CASRDPGGRSEAFF. The variable domain in full, completed from reference TRBV19 and TRBJ1-1, reads DGGITQSPKYLFRKEGQNVTLSCEQNLNHDAMYWYRQDPGQGLRLIYYSQIVNDFQKGDIAEGYSVSREKKESFPLTVTSAQKNPTAFYLCASRDPGGRSEAFFGQGTRLTVV.